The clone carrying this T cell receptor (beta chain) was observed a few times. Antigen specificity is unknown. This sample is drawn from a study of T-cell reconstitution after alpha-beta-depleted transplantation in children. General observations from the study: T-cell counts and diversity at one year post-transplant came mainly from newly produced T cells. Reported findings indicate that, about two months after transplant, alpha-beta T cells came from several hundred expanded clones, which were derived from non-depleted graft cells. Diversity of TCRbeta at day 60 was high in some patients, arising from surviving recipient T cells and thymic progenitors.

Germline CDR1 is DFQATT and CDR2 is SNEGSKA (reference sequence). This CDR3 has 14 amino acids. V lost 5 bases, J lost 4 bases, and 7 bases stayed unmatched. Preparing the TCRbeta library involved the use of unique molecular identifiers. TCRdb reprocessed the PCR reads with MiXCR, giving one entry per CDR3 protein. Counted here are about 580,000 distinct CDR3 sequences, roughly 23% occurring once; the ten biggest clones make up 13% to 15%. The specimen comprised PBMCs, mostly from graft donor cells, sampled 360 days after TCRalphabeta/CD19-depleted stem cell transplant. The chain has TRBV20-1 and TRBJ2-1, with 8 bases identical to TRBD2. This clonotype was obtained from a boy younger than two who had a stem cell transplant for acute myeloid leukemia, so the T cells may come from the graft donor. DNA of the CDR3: TGCAGTGCTGGCTTGCGGGGGGTATACAATGAGCAGTTCTTC. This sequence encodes CSAGLRGVYNEQFF.